This note documents a single T cell receptor beta chain sequence. Antigen specificity is unknown. From germline, CDR1 is ENHRY and CDR2 SYGVKD. The CDR3 consists of 15 residues. The trim removed 6 bases at V and 6 bases at J, leaving 9 bases unmatched. Primers for the PCR totalled 60 Vbeta and 13 Jbeta. Some clones are missing from TCRdb's copy, which holds only in-frame ones; the method was immunoSEQ multiplex PCR. The top ten hold under 20% of the sample, which has approximately 75,000 clones, 70% to 85% seen once. Healthy donors of bone marrow made up the group. These data are taken from a study of cytomegalovirus exposure and HLA in healthy donors. Findings and caveats of the study: High specificity and sensitivity for cytomegalovirus status were reported for the classifier. A few chains tied to CMV proved CMV antigen-specific in vitro. Despite most TCR sequences being rare, some public TCRs occurred in many donors.

This receptor was obtained from a man between 65 and 79 years old in good health and CMV-seropositive. The genes are TRBV10-3 and TRBJ2-1; 9 nucleotides line up with TRBD2. Sequencing input: PBMCs. Here the CDR3 DNA reads TGTGCCATCAGGATAGCGGGAGAATTGGGCAATGAGCAGTTCTTC. Its protein is CAIRIAGELGNEQFF.